The 15 T cell receptor beta chains in this list originate from one sample, sequenced in a study of post-analysis software for immune sequencing data. The authors incorporated unique molecular identifiers into the TCR beta cDNA libraries. TCRdb independently ran MiXCR on the PCR reads; one entry per CDR3 protein. The table has a few hundred thousand distinct CDR3 sequences, around 33% seen once. These receptors are not linked to any known antigen. The study's findings and limits: There were several TRBV segments more frequent in patients than controls, and TRBV5-6, TRBV5-1 and TRBV20-1 were among them.

Sequencing input: blood. These receptors all stem from a girl between 10 and 17 years old with multiple sclerosis.

This clonotype was seen a single time. V is TRBV7-3 and J is TRBJ1-2; D remains unclear. The CDR3 consists of 13 residues. In germline, CDR1 is SGHTA, CDR2 FQGTGA. V was trimmed by 5 bases and J by 5 bases, leaving 12 bases between them. CDR3 amino acids: CASSPGRDYGYTF. Here the CDR3 DNA reads TGTGCCAGCAGCCCCGGGAGGGATTATGGCTACACCTTC.

This clonotype was detected only a few times. The chain is built from TRBV7-9 and TRBJ1-1; D call uncertain. Trimming took 5 bases from V and 3 from J, leaving 13 bases between them. This CDR3 comprises 14 residues. Germline CDR1 reads SEHNR; CDR2 reads FQNEAQ (reference sequence). For the CDR3, the DNA is TGTGCCAGCAGCCCCTCCGGGGAGGACACTGAAGCTTTCTTT. It specifies CASSPSGEDTEAFF.

This chain connects TRBV5-6 to TRBJ2-1, with D possibly being TRBD1 or TRBD2 (5 bases each). CDR3 size: 15 residues. CDR1 is SGHDT, CDR2 YYEEEE, per germline. With 2 bases removed from V and 9 bases from J, the gap between germline ends came to 18 bases. This CDR3 reads CASSLRGARVSEQFF. The CDR3 DNA reads TGTGCCAGCAGCTTAAGAGGGGCCCGAGTTAGTGAGCAGTTCTTC. The variable domain in full, completed from reference TRBV5-6 and TRBJ2-1, reads DAGVTQSPTHLIKTRGQQVTLRCSPKSGHDTVSWYQQALGQGPQFIFQYYEEEERQRGNFPDRFSGHQFPNYSSELNVNALLLGDSALYLCASSLRGARVSEQFFGPGTRLTVL.

A few counts support this clonotype. The V gene is TRBV7-9, the J gene TRBJ2-3; D possibly corresponds to TRBD2 (5 bases). CDR3 length: 16 residues. Trimming took off 6 bases at V and 0 bases at J, with 16 bases between the two ends. Per germline, CDR1 SEHNR and CDR2 FQNEAQ (reference sequence). The CDR3 region has the DNA TGTGCCAGCAGGCCACTACTAGTAACTAGCACAGATACGCAGTATTTT. It specifies CASRPLLVTSTDTQYF.

Only a few counts were recorded for this clonotype. V gene TRBV4-2 combines with J gene TRBJ2-1; D possibly corresponds to TRBD2 (6 bases). The CDR3 has 17 amino acids. Trimming took 4 bases from V and 3 from J, leaving 19 bases between them. Looked up from germline, CDR1 is LGHNA and CDR2 is YNFKEQ. The CDR3 DNA sequence: TGTGCCAGCAGCCCTTATTCCGGGACTTCGATCTACAATGAGCAGTTCTTC. Protein product: CASSPYSGTSIYNEQFF.

Regarding this clonotype: This could be a read error, since a much larger clone is one nucleotide away. The CDR3 region is CASSSPRQSYEQYF. The DNA for the CDR3 is TGTGCCAGCAGCTCACCGAGACAGAGCTACGAGCAGTACTTC. The chain recombines TRBV7-8 with TRBJ2-7; a weak D match, TRBD1 (5 bases). The V gene's germline CDR1 is SGHVS and CDR2 FQNEAQ. The CDR3 runs to 14 residues. V was cut by 4 bases and J by 3 bases, with 13 bases left in between.

This clonotype was counted a few times. This rearrangement joins TRBV20-1 to TRBJ2-7; no reliable D call. The CDR3 length is 16 residues. Germline CDR1 and CDR2: DFQATT and SNEGSKA (reference sequence). V was shortened by 0 bases and J by 0 bases, with 15 bases between the two germline ends. CDR3 region: CSARDSLYSASYEQYF. The CDR3 DNA is TGCAGTGCTAGAGATTCCCTGTATTCAGCCTCCTACGAGCAGTACTTC.

This clonotype was observed a few times. The V call is TRBV2, the J call TRBJ2-3, with D tentatively TRBD1 (6 bases). The germline V gene has CDR1 SNHLY and CDR2 FYNNEI. The CDR3 consists of 15 residues. V lost 3 bases to trimming and J lost 0 bases, with 10 bases between them. Written as DNA, the CDR3 is TGTGCCAGCAGTGAGGACAGTGGGAGCACAGATACGCAGTATTTT. Residues: CASSEDSGSTDTQYF.

There are a few counts of this clonotype. This chain joins TRBV12-3 or TRBV12-4 and TRBJ2-1; D tentatively reads TRBD1 or TRBD2 (5 bases each). This CDR3 has 12 amino acids. Trimming left V 5 bases short and J 9 bases short, with 11 bases between. Written as DNA, the CDR3 is TGTGCCAGCAGTACTAGGGGTGGTGAGCAGTTCTTC. Its protein is CASSTRGGEQFF.

This clonotype was recorded at least ten times. This chain uses TRBV6-5 with TRBJ2-3; D is possibly TRBD2 (5 bases). The CDR3 extends over 15 amino acids. Trimming shortened V by 6 bases and J by 0 bases, and 13 bases separated the two germline ends. Germline V gives CDR1 MNHEY, CDR2 SVGAGI. The CDR3 DNA reads as TGTGCCAGCAGAGGACTCGGCGGTAGCACAGATACGCAGTATTTT. It specifies CASRGLGGSTDTQYF.

The table lists this clonotype with a few counts. The chain carries TRBV5-6 and TRBJ1-4; D may be TRBD1 (5 bases). CDR3 length equals 13 residues. V lost 4 bases, J lost 7 bases, and 11 bases lay in between. In germline, CDR1 is SGHDT, CDR2 YYEEEE. The CDR3 loop reads CASSPSRGEKLFF. The CDR3 DNA sequence: TGTGCCAGCAGCCCAAGTAGGGGTGAAAAACTGTTTTTT.

Comments on this clonotype: A much larger clone sits a single nucleotide away, making a read error possible. Because the CDR3's place on the DNA is in doubt, the DNA is left out and the CDR3 is given as listed by TCRdb. The CDR3 sequence: CSVRTGLWGYGCTF. The chain carries TRBV29-1 and TRBJ1-2; the D call of TRBD1 is as the table states it, not checked on the DNA. The CDR3 is 14 amino acids in total, end residues counted. Per the germline V gene, CDR1 is SQVTM and CDR2 is ANQGSEA.

This chain uses TRBV4-1 with TRBJ2-1; 7 bases agree with TRBD2. The CDR3 contains 14 residues. Per germline, CDR1 MGHRA and CDR2 YSYEKL. Trimming cost V 1 base and J 9 bases; bases outside gene matches: 6. Written as DNA, the CDR3 is TGCGCCAGCAGCCAAGCGGGGGGACGGGCTGAGCAGTTCTTC. Amino acids: CASSQAGGRAEQFF.

CDR3 in amino acids: CASSCGTRGETQYF. Here the CDR3 DNA reads TGTGCCAGCAGCTGCGGGACTAGGGGGGAGACCCAGTACTTC. The chain has TRBV11-2 and TRBJ2-5; 8 nucleotides match TRBD2. V was clipped by 4 bases and J by 5 bases; unmatched bases: 6. Germline V gene lookup returns CDR1 SGHAT and CDR2 FQNNGV. The CDR3 has 14 residues.

This clonotype was counted only a few times. The chain employs TRBV6-2 or TRBV6-3 and TRBJ1-5; the match to TRBD1 covers 7 bases. J lost 2 bases, V lost 7 bases, and 2 bases had no gene match. Per the germline V gene, CDR1 is MNHEY and CDR2 is SVGEGT. The CDR3 sequence is 13 residues long. CDR3 sequence: CASTRGGNQPQHF. The CDR3 bases are TGTGCCAGCACCAGGGGGGGCAATCAGCCCCAGCATTTT.